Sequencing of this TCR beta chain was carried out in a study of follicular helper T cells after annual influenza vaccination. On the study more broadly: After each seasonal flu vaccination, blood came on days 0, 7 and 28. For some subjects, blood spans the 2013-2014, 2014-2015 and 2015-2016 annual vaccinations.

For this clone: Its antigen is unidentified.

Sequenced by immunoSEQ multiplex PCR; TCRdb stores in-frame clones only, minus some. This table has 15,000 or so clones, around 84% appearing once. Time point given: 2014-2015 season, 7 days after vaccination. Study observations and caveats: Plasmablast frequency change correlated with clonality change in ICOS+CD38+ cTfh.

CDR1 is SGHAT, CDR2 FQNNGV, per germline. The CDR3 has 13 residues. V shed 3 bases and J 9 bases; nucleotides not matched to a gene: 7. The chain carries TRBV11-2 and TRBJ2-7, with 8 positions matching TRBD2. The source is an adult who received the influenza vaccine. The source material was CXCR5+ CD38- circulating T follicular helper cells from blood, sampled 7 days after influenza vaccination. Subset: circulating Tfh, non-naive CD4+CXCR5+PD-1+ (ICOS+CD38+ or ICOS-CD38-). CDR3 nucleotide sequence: TGTGCCAGCAGCTTTCCCGCGGGGGGACGGCAGTACTTC. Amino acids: CASSFPAGGRQYF.